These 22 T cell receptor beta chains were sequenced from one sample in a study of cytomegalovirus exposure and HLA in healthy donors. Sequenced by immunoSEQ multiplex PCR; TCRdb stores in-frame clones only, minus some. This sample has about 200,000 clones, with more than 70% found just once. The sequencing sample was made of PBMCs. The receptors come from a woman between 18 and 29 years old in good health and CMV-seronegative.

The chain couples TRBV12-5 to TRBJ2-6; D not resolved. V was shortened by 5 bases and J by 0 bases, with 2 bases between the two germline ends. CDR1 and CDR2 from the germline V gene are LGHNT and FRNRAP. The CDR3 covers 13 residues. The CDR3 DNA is TGTGCTAGTGGTCGCTCTGGGGCCAACGTCCTGACTTTC. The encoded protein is CASGRSGANVLTF.

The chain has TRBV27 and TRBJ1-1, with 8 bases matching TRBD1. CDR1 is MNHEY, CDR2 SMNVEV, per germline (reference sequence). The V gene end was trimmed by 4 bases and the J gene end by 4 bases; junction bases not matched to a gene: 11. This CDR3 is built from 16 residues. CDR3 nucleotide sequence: TGTGCCAGCAGTTCCCACCCAGGGGGCCCGGGCACTGAAGCTTTCTTT. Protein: CASSSHPGGPGTEAFF.

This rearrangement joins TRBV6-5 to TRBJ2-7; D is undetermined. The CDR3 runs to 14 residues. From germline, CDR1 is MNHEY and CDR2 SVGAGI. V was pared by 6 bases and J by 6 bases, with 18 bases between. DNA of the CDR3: TGTGCCAGCAGGGGCAACGAACCCATTCGCGAGCAGTACTTC. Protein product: CASRGNEPIREQYF.

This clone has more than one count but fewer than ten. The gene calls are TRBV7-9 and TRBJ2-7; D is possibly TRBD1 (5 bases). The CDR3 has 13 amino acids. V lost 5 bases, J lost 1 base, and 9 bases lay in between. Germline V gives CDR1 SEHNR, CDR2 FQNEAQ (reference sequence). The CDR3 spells CASSPTASYEQYF. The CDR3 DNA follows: TGTGCCAGCAGCCCGACAGCGTCCTACGAGCAGTACTTC.

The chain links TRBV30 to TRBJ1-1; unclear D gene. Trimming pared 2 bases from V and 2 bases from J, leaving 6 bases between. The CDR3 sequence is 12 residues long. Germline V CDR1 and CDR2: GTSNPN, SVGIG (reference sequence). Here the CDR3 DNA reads TGTGCCTGGAGTTTAGAAAACACTGAAGCTTTCTTT. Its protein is CAWSLENTEAFF.

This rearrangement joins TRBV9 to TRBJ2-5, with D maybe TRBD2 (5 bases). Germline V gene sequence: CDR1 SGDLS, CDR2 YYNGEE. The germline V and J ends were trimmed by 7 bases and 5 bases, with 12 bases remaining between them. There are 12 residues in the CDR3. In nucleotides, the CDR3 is TGTGCCAGCCGAGGAGGTGGGGAGACCCAGTACTTC. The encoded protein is CASRGGGETQYF.

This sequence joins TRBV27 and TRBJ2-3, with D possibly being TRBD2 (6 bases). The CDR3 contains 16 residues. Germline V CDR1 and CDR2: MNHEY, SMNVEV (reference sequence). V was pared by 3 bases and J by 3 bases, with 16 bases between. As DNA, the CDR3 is TGTGCCAGCAGTTTGATAGGAGGGGTGCGTACAGATACGCAGTATTTT. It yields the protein CASSLIGGVRTDTQYF.

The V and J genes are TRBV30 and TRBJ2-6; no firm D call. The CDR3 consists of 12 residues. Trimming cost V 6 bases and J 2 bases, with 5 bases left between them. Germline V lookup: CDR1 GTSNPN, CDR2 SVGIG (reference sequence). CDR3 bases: TGTGCCTGTGACACTGGGGCCAACGTCCTGACTTTC. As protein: CACDTGANVLTF.

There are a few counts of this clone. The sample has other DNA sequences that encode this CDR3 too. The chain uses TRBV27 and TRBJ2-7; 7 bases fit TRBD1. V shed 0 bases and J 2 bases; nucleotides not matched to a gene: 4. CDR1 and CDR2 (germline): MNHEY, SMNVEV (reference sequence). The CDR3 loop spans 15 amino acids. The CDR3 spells CASSLSGTDTYEQYF. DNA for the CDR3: TGTGCCAGCAGTTTATCCGGGACAGATACCTACGAGCAGTACTTC.

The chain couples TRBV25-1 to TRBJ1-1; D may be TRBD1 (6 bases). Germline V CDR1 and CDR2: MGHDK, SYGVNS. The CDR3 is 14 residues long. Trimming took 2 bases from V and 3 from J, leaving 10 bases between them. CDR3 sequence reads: CASSETGQYTEAFF. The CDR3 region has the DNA TGTGCCAGCAGTGAAACCGGACAGTACACTGAAGCTTTCTTT. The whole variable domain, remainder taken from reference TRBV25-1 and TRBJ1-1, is EADIYQTPRYLVIGTGKKITLECSQTMGHDKMYWYQQDPGMELHLIHYSYGVNSTEKGDLSSESTVSRIRTEHFPLTLESARPSHTSQYLCASSETGQYTEAFFGQGTRLTVV.

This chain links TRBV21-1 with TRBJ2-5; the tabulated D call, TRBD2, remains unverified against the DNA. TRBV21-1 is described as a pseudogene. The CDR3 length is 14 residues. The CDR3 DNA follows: TGTGCCAGCAGCAAGTGTCTAGCGGGAGTGACCCAGTACTTC. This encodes CASSKCLAGVTQYF.

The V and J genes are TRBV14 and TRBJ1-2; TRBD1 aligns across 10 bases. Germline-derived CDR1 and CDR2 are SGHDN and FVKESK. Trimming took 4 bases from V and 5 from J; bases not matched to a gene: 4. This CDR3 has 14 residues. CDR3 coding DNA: TGTGCCAGCAGCCCGGGACAGGGGTCGTATGGCTACACCTTC. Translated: CASSPGQGSYGYTF.

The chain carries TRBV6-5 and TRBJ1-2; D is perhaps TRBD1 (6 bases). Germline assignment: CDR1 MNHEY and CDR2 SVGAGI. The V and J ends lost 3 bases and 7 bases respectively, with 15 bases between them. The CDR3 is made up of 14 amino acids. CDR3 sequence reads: CASSYRGGRRGYTF. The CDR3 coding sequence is TGTGCCAGCAGTTATAGGGGGGGCAGGCGTGGCTACACCTTC.

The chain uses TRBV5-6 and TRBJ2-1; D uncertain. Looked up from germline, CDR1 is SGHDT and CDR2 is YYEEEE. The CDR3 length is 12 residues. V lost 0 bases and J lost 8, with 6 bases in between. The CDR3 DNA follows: TGTGCCAGCAGCTTGGCGGGTTATGAGCAGTTCTTC. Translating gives CASSLAGYEQFF.

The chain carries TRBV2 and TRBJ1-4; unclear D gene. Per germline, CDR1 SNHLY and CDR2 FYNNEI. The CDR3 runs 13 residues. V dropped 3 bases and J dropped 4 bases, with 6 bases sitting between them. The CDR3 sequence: CASSEGVNEKLFF. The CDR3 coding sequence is TGTGCCAGCAGTGAGGGAGTTAATGAAAAACTGTTTTTT.

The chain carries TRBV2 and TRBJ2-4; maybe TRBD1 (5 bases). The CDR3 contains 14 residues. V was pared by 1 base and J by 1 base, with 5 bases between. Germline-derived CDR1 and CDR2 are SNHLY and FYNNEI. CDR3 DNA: TGTGCCAGCAGTGAAGACAGGGCCAAAAACATTCAGTACTTC. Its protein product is CASSEDRAKNIQYF.

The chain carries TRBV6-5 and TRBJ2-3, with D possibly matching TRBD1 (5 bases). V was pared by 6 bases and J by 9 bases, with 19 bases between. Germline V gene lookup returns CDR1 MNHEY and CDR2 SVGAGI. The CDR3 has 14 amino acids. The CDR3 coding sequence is TGTGCCAGCAGCCCCCCCGGACAATCAGGGACGCAGTATTTT. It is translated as CASSPPGQSGTQYF.

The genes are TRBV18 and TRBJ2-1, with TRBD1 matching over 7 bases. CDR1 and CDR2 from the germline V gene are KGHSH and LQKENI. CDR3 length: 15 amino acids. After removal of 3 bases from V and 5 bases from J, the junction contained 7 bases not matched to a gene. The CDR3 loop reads CASSPVKTGDNEQFF. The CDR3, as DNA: TGTGCCAGCTCACCGGTCAAAACAGGGGACAATGAGCAGTTCTTC.

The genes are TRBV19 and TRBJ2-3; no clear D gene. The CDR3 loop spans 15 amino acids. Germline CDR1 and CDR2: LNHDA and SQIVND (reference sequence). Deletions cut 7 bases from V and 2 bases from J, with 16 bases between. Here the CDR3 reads CASTSRGTPTDTQYF. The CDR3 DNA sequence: TGTGCCAGTACCTCTAGAGGTACTCCCACAGATACGCAGTATTTT.

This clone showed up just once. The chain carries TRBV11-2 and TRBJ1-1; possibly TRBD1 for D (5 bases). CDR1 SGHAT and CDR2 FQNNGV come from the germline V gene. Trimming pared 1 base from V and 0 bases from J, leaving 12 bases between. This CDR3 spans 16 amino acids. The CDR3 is CASSLVGTTMNTEAFF. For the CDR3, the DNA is TGTGCCAGCAGCTTAGTCGGGACTACTATGAACACTGAAGCTTTCTTT. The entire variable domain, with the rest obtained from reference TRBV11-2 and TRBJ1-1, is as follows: EAGVAQSPRYKIIEKRQSVAFWCNPISGHATLYWYQQILGQGPKLLIQFQNNGVVDDSQLPKDRFSAERLKGVDSTLKIQPAKLEDSAVYLCASSLVGTTMNTEAFFGQGTRLTVV.

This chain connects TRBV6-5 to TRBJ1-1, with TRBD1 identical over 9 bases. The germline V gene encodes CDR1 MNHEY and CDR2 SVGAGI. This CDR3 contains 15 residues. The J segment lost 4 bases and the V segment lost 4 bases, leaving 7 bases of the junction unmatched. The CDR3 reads CASSSHPGQGTEAFF. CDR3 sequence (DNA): TGTGCCAGCAGTTCTCATCCGGGACAGGGCACTGAAGCTTTCTTT.

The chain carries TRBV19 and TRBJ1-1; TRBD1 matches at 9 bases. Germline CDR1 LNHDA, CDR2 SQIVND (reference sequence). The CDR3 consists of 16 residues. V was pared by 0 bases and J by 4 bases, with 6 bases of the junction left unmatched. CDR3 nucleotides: TGTGCCAGTAGTATAGATCGGGACAGGGAGTCCACTGAAGCTTTCTTT. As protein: CASSIDRDRESTEAFF.